These 11 T cell receptor beta chains came from one sample sequenced in a study of blood T cell repertoires in COVID-19. Assay: immunoSEQ multiplex PCR; the TCRdb copy retains only in-frame clones and omits some. This table holds about 180,000 clones, 65% to 90% found once. Sample: peripheral blood. All receptors come from a man in his fifties or sixties with active or convalescent COVID-19.

This clone was seen only a few times. The chain recombines TRBV6-5 with TRBJ2-7; D not resolved. Germline loops: CDR1 MNHEY, CDR2 SVGAGI. Trimming removed 8 bases at V and 3 bases at J, with 20 bases between. The CDR3 is 15 amino acids. The DNA for the CDR3 is TGTGCCAGCGCCAATTCGAGGTTAGCTATCTACGAGCAGTACTTC. Its protein is CASANSRLAIYEQYF.

This clone was seen just once. The V gene is TRBV28, the J gene TRBJ1-1, with a possible D match to TRBD1 (5 bases). This CDR3 is built from 14 residues. Trimming removed 1 base from V and 2 bases from J, with 8 bases in between. Germline CDR1 is MDHEN and CDR2 is SYDVKM. The CDR3 sequence: CASSLYQGNTEAFF. CDR3 nucleotides: TGTGCCAGCAGTTTATATCAGGGAAACACTGAAGCTTTCTTT.

V and J are TRBV6-5 and TRBJ2-1; 8 bases match TRBD1. V lost 8 bases and J lost 8; bases outside the gene matches: 8. Germline CDR1 MNHEY, CDR2 SVGAGI. The CDR3 runs to 13 residues. The CDR3 loop reads CASQDRGRDEQFF. The CDR3 region has the DNA TGTGCCAGCCAAGACAGGGGCAGGGATGAGCAGTTCTTC.

This clone came up once. The rearrangement uses TRBV2 and TRBJ2-1; tentatively, D is TRBD1 (5 bases). The germline V gene encodes CDR1 SNHLY and CDR2 FYNNEI. This CDR3 has 16 amino acids. Trimming left V 5 bases short and J 4 bases short, with 18 bases between. Here the CDR3 reads CASSKPTQGSYNEQFF. The CDR3 region has the DNA TGTGCCAGCAGTAAACCCACTCAGGGTTCGTACAATGAGCAGTTCTTC.

The chain uses TRBV28 and TRBJ1-4; D remains ambiguous. V was cut by 5 bases and J by 8 bases, with 24 bases left in between. Germline CDR1 reads MDHEN; CDR2 reads SYDVKM. The CDR3 runs to 17 residues. In DNA, the CDR3 is TGTGCCAGCAGTCGACCGGTCGGACTGTACTTGGACGAAAAACTGTTTTTT. This sequence encodes CASSRPVGLYLDEKLFF.

The chain is built from TRBV5-4 and TRBJ1-2, with 7 bases identical to TRBD1. V lost 2 bases, J lost 7 bases, and 5 bases stayed unmatched. This CDR3 is 13 amino acids long. From germline, CDR1 is SGHNT and CDR2 YYREEE (reference sequence). CDR3 bases: TGTGCCAGCAGCTTCAACAGGGGACGTGGCTACACCTTC. It is translated as CASSFNRGRGYTF.

The chain's CDR3 is CASSVAPGVSNTEAFF. The CDR3 DNA reads as TGTGCCAGCAGCGTGGCACCAGGGGTCTCGAACACTGAAGCTTTCTTT. V and J are TRBV9 and TRBJ1-1; D might be TRBD1 (6 bases). The germline V gene has CDR1 SGDLS and CDR2 YYNGEE. The CDR3 spans 16 residues. V dropped 2 bases and J dropped 1 base, with 15 bases sitting between them.

The V gene is TRBV19, the J gene TRBJ1-3; TRBD1 matches at 7 bases. V lost 3 bases and J lost 4; bases outside the gene matches: 3. Germline V gives CDR1 LNHDA, CDR2 SQIVND (reference sequence). The CDR3 is 14 residues long. This CDR3 reads CASSITGAGNTIYF. The CDR3 bases are TGTGCCAGTAGTATTACAGGGGCCGGAAACACCATATATTTT.

The chain joins TRBV5-4 to TRBJ2-3, with 11 bases identical to TRBD2. The CDR3 contains 16 residues. Germline assignment: CDR1 SGHNT and CDR2 YYREEE (reference sequence). Trimming removed 4 bases from V and 2 bases from J; junction bases left unmatched: 6. The CDR3 region has the DNA TGTGCCAGCAGCCGAGATAGCGGGGGGGCCACAGATACGCAGTATTTT. Amino acid sequence: CASSRDSGGATDTQYF.

The chain carries TRBV18 and TRBJ1-5; no definite D call. CDR1 and CDR2 (germline): KGHSH, LQKENI. The CDR3 is 15 residues long. The V and J ends lost 1 base and 3 bases respectively, with 10 bases between them. For the CDR3, the DNA is TGTGCCAGCTCACCACGTGAGGGCTACAATCAGCCCCAGCATTTT. Its translation is CASSPREGYNQPQHF.

V usage is TRBV15 and J usage is TRBJ1-4; TRBD1 matches 7 bases. CDR3 length: 15 amino acids. J lost 1 base, V lost 5 bases, and 4 bases had no gene match. Germline V CDR1 and CDR2: LNHNV, YYDKDF (reference sequence). This chain's CDR3 is CATSPRTGTNEKLFF. CDR3 DNA sequence: TGTGCCACCAGCCCCCGGACAGGAACTAATGAAAAACTGTTTTTT.